The source of this T cell receptor beta chain is a study of blood T cells in healthy people across ages. Study overall: About one barcoded TCR beta cDNA was captured per two T cells. Study results and limitations: Older age went with lower TCR beta diversity per million T cells, in a roughly linear way.

The length of the CDR3 is 12 residues. Trimming took 6 bases from V and 5 from J, leaving 11 bases between them. Germline CDR1 and CDR2: SNHLY and FYNNEI. Together with a sample-barcoded 5' primer, a J-beta primer mix was included in a second PCR lasting about 7 to 11 cycles. TCRdb reanalysed the 5' RACE reads using MiXCR and keeps one entry per CDR3 protein. In the table there are 1.8 million or so distinct CDR3 sequences, about 39% of which are singletons. In the case of this clonotype: Its antigen is not identified.

This TCR was recovered from a human donor in good health. The sample comprised blood. The rearrangement links TRBV2 to TRBJ2-7; D is possibly TRBD1 (5 bases). CDR3 protein: CASRFQGDEQYF. Written as DNA, the CDR3 is TGTGCCAGCAGATTTCAGGGTGACGAGCAGTACTTC.